The entry below describes one TCR beta chain. Its antigen is not known. Profiling relied on immunoSEQ multiplex PCR, and the TCRdb table lists in-frame clones only, not all of them. The repertoire holds tens of thousands of clones, with about 90% as singletons. Germline V CDR1 and CDR2: SGHTA, FQGNSA. CDR3 size: 15 residues. The ends lost 5 bases at V and 5 bases at J; junction bases unmatched: 11. The donors belonged to the approximately 120-subject validation cohort, separate from the approximately 700-subject first cohort. This sample stems from a study of cytomegalovirus exposure and HLA in healthy donors. Study-wide results and limits: Clusters of TCRs from the first cohort tended to co-occur in the 120 or so validation repertoires (as a later analysis found). Listed as cytomegalovirus-associated were 150 to 200 TCR beta chains. The study found most TCR sequences rare, yet found some public TCRs in many donors.

Sequencing input: PBMCs. The receptor comes from a man in his late teens or twenties in good health and CMV-seronegative. The chain links TRBV7-2 to TRBJ2-5; 7 positions agree with TRBD1. The CDR3 region is CASSQTSQGWETQYF. CDR3 DNA sequence: TGTGCCAGCAGCCAAACCTCACAGGGGTGGGAGACCCAGTACTTC.